The 14 T cell receptor beta chains given below trace back to one sample, sequenced in a study of molecular identifiers for immune sequencing clone quantification. TCRdb analysed the PCR reads with MiXCR anew, one entry per CDR3 protein. The sample carries 100,000 or so distinct CDR3 sequences, roughly 38% recorded once. Specimen: naive CD8+ T cells from blood, with Jurkat cell RNA spiked in. Sample subset: FACS-sorted CD8+CD4-CCR7+CD45RA+ naive T cells. Receptors were obtained from a human donor in good health. Some libraries in this study had Jurkat cell RNA spiked in.

At least ten counts were recorded for this clonotype. This sequence joins TRBV5-6 and TRBJ1-1; no reliable D call. Per germline, CDR1 SGHDT and CDR2 YYEEEE. Trimming pared 4 bases from V and 3 bases from J, leaving 13 bases between. This CDR3 is built from 14 residues. CDR3: CASSLWGADTEAFF. The CDR3 DNA reads TGTGCCAGCAGCCTGTGGGGTGCTGACACTGAAGCTTTCTTT.

The chain combines TRBV28 with TRBJ2-5; no reliable D call. The CDR3 loop spans 15 amino acids. The germline V gene has CDR1 MDHEN and CDR2 SYDVKM. V lost 5 bases and J 0 bases, leaving 13 bases between the germline ends. As DNA, the CDR3 is TGTGCCAGCAGTCATTCCGGGTTGTACCAAGAGACCCAGTACTTC. This encodes CASSHSGLYQETQYF.

Ten or more counts support this clonotype. The chain links TRBV20-1 to TRBJ2-3; 10 bases are a match to TRBD1. Germline V lookup: CDR1 DFQATT, CDR2 SNEGSKA (reference sequence). The CDR3 sequence is 17 residues long. V gave up 6 bases and J gave up 0 bases; unmatched junction bases: 12. The CDR3 spells CSALESGTGDSTDTQYF. CDR3 bases: TGCAGTGCACTAGAGTCGGGGACAGGGGACAGCACAGATACGCAGTATTTT.

The genes are TRBV20-1 and TRBJ2-3; D is possibly TRBD2 (6 bases). V was trimmed by 1 base and J by 3 bases, leaving 8 bases between them. The CDR3 has 13 amino acids. CDR1 and CDR2 from the germline V gene are DFQATT and SNEGSKA (reference sequence). The CDR3 DNA sequence: TGCAGTGCTAGAGGACTAGATACAGATACGCAGTATTTT. It yields the protein CSARGLDTDTQYF.

This sequence joins TRBV7-6 and TRBJ2-1; 11 bases are shared with TRBD2. After removal of 4 bases from V and 12 bases from J, the junction contained 14 bases not matched to a gene. There are 16 residues in the CDR3. The germline gives CDR1 SGHVS, CDR2 FNYEAQ. CDR3 in DNA: TGTGCCAGCAGCTCCGGCTTAGCGGGAGGGCTGGTTAGGCAGTTCTTC. Protein sequence: CASSSGLAGGLVRQFF.

The count of this clonotype is one. This could be a read error, since a much larger clone is one nucleotide away. The chain uses TRBV28 and TRBJ2-3, with 10 bases matching TRBD2. The germline V gene encodes CDR1 MDHEN and CDR2 SYDVKM. This CDR3 has 17 residues. V was clipped by 2 bases and J by 3 bases; unmatched bases: 8. This CDR3 reads CASSLLFSGRGTDTQYF. The DNA for the CDR3 is TGTGCCAGCAGTTTACTCTTCAGCGGGAGGGGGACAGATACGCAGTATTTT.

J is TRBJ1-5 and V is TRBV6-6; D unresolved. The V end lost 7 bases, the J end lost 4 bases, and 14 bases lay between the germline ends. Germline V gene lookup returns CDR1 MNHNY and CDR2 SVGAGI (reference sequence). The CDR3 sequence is 14 residues long. The CDR3, as DNA: TGTGCCAGCAACATAGACGGCCTGAATCAGCCCCAGCATTTT. Its translation: CASNIDGLNQPQHF.

This clonotype was observed many times. V usage is TRBV28 and J usage is TRBJ2-3; TRBD2 matches 9 bases. There are 15 residues in the CDR3. J lost 0 bases, V lost 4 bases, and 2 bases had no gene match. CDR1 MDHEN and CDR2 SYDVKM come from the germline V gene. CDR3 loop: CASSSLAGSTDTQYF. The CDR3, as DNA: TGTGCCAGCAGTTCCCTAGCGGGAAGCACAGATACGCAGTATTTT.

This clonotype was found a few times. The rearrangement joins TRBV28 to TRBJ1-2, with 7 nucleotides matching TRBD1. The V segment lost 4 bases and the J segment 5 bases; nucleotides outside the gene matches: 7. CDR3 length: 14 residues. The germline gives CDR1 MDHEN, CDR2 SYDVKM. The CDR3 DNA reads as TGTGCCAGCAGTTGGCCGGGACAGAGGTATGGCTACACCTTC. This translates into CASSWPGQRYGYTF.

As concerns this clonotype: A much larger clone lies a single base off, so this may be a read error. The V gene is TRBV6-6, the J gene TRBJ2-2; 11 bases line up with TRBD1. The CDR3 covers 16 residues. CDR1 and CDR2 (germline): MNHNY, SVGAGI (reference sequence). CDR3 amino acids: CTSSERDRGVTGELFF. In DNA form, the CDR3 reads TGTACCAGCAGTGAACGGGACAGGGGGGTTACCGGGGAGCTGTTTTTT.

The chain couples TRBV20-1 to TRBJ2-7; TRBD1 is a possible D gene (5 bases). CDR3 length equals 13 residues. Germline values: CDR1 DFQATT, CDR2 SNEGSKA (reference sequence). Trimming removed 4 bases at V and 6 bases at J, with 16 bases between. The CDR3 region has the DNA TGCAGTGCTAAGGGGCCCCTAAAGGGCGAGCAGTACTTC. It encodes CSAKGPLKGEQYF.

The CDR3 loop is CASSWTPTYEQYF. The CDR3, as DNA: TGTGCCAGCAGTTGGACTCCAACCTACGAGCAGTACTTC. The gene calls are TRBV2 and TRBJ2-7; maybe TRBD2 (5 bases). The germline V gene has CDR1 SNHLY and CDR2 FYNNEI. The V end was cut by 5 bases, the J end by 2 bases, with 10 bases between. The CDR3 contains 13 residues.

The chain links TRBV7-8 to TRBJ2-7; D is uncertain. Germline CDR1 is SGHVS and CDR2 is FQNEAQ. The length of the CDR3 is 15 residues. The V and J ends lost 0 bases and 0 bases respectively, with 9 bases between them. The CDR3 sequence is CASSLAGSSSYEQYF. The CDR3 DNA reads as TGTGCCAGCAGCTTAGCCGGGTCCTCCTCCTACGAGCAGTACTTC. The full variable domain, in which reference TRBV7-8 and TRBJ2-7 provide the parts outside the CDR3, is GAGVSQSPRYKVAKRGQDVALRCDPISGHVSLFWYQQALGQGPEFLTYFQNEAQLDKSGLPSDRFFAERPEGSVSTLKIQRTQQEDSAVYLCASSLAGSSSYEQYFGPGTRLTVT.

This clonotype was seen at least ten times. The chain uses TRBV6-6 and TRBJ2-3; 14 bases fit TRBD2. Germline V gene sequence: CDR1 MNHNY, CDR2 SVGAGI (reference sequence). Trimming took 2 bases from V and 6 from J; bases not matched to a gene: 7. The CDR3 consists of 17 residues. CDR3 loop: CASSYPGLAGGPDTQYF. The CDR3 coding sequence is TGTGCCAGCAGTTACCCTGGACTAGCGGGAGGTCCGGATACGCAGTATTTT.